This TCR beta chain originates from a study of blood T cell repertoires in COVID-19. Study at large: Spain, Italy and the United States supplied samples that represented acute and convalescent COVID-19.

Original data processing: Estimated nucleated cell counts came from reference gene primer amplification. Repertoires were generated with immunoSEQ multiplex PCR, while TCRdb's copy carries only in-frame clones and drops some. V and J calls and clone size are given by that table; D and trimming were obtained from the DNA. The repertoire holds approximately 140,000 clones, with around 88% as singletons. The CDR3 has 14 amino acids. Germline CDR1 and CDR2: SGHRS and YFSETQ. V gave up 1 base and J gave up 2 bases, with 9 bases separating them. The rearrangement links TRBV5-1 to TRBJ1-1; no definite D call. Sequencing input: peripheral blood. This TCR was recovered from a man aged 50 to 59 with active or convalescent COVID-19. The CDR3 region is CASSLNGGNTEAFF. The CDR3 DNA sequence: TGCGCCAGCAGCTTGAACGGAGGTAACACTGAAGCTTTCTTT.